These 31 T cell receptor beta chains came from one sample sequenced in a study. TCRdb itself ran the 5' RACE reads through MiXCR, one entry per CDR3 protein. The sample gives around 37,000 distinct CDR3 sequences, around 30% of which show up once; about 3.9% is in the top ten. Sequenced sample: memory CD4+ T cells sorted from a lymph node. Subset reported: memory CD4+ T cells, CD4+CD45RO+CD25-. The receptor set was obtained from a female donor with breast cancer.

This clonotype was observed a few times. The CDR3 region is CASSSGTWGSEQYF. In DNA, the CDR3 is TGCGCCAGCAGCTCCGGGACTTGGGGATCCGAGCAGTACTTC. The chain recombines TRBV5-1 with TRBJ2-7; tentatively, D is TRBD2 (6 bases). Trimming pared 3 bases from V and 6 bases from J, leaving 16 bases between. The CDR3 contains 14 residues. Per the germline V gene, CDR1 is SGHRS and CDR2 is YFSETQ.

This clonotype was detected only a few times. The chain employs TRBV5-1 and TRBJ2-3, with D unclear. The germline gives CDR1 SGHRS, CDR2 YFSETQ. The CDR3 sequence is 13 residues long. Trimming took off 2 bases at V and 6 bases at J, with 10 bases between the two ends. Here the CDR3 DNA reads TGCGCCAGCAGCTTTACGCAAGGGGATACGCAGTATTTT. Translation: CASSFTQGDTQYF.

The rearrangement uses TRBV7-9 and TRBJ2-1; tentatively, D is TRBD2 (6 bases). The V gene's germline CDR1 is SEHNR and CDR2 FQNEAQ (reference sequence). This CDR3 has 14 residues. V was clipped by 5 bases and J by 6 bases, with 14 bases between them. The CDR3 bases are TGTGCCAGCAGCCCGTGGAGTAGCGGCAATGAGCAGTTCTTC. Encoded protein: CASSPWSSGNEQFF.

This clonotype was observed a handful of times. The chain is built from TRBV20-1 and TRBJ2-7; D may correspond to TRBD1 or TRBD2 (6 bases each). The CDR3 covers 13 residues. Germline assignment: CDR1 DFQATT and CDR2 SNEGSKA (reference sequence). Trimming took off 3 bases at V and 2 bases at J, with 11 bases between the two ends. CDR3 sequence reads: CSARRDTTYEQYF. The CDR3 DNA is TGCAGTGCTAGGCGGGACACCACCTACGAGCAGTACTTC.

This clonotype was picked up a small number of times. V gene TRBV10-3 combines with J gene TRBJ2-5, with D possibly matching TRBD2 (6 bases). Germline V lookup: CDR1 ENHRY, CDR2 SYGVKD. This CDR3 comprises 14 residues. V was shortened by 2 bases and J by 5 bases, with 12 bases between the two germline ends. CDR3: CAISEGGAGETQYF. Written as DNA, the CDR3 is TGTGCCATCAGTGAGGGCGGGGCGGGGGAGACCCAGTACTTC.

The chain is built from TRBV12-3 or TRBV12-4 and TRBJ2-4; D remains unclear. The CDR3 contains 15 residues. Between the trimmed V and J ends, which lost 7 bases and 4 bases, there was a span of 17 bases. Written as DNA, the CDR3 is TGTGCCAGCAATCATGGGGAACAACCTAAAAACATTCAGTACTTC. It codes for CASNHGEQPKNIQYF.

The CDR3 loop reads CASSPTPRGYEQYF. The CDR3 nucleotides are TGTGCCAGCAGCCCGACCCCCCGGGGCTACGAGCAGTACTTC. The rearrangement joins TRBV6-5 to TRBJ2-7; TRBD2 might be the D (5 bases). The CDR3 consists of 14 residues. Trimming took off 6 bases at V and 3 bases at J, with 15 bases between the two ends. CDR1 is MNHEY and CDR2 is SVGAGI in the germline V gene.

CDR3 in DNA: TGTGCCAGCAGCGTAGAGAGCAATGAGCAGTTCTTC. This codes for CASSVESNEQFF. J is TRBJ2-1 and V is TRBV9; D gene ambiguous. In germline, CDR1 is SGDLS, CDR2 YYNGEE. With 0 bases removed from V and 6 bases from J, the gap between germline ends came to 4 bases. The CDR3 length is 12 residues.

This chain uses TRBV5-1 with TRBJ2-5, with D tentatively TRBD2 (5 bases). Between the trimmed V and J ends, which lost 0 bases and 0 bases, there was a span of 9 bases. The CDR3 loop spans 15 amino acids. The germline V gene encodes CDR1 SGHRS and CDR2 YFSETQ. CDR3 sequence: CASSLASGNQETQYF. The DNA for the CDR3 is TGCGCCAGCAGCTTGGCTTCGGGGAACCAAGAGACCCAGTACTTC.

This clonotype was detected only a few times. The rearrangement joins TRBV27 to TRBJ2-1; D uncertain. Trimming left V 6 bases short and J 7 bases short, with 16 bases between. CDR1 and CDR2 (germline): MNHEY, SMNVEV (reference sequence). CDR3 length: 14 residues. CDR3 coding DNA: TGTGCCAGCAGCCTTAGATCGATCCTGAATGAGCAGTTCTTC. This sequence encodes CASSLRSILNEQFF.

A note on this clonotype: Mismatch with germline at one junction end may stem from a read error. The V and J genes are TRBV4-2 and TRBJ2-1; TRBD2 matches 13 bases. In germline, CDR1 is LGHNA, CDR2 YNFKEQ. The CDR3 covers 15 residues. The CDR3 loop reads CPSSQEWTSGGEQFF. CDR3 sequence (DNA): TGTCCCAGCAGCCAAGAGTGGACTAGCGGGGGTGAGCAGTTCTTC.

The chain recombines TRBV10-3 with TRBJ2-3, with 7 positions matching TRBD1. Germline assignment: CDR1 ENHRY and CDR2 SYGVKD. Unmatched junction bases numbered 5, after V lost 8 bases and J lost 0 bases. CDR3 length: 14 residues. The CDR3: CAILGTDSTDTQYF. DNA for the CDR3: TGTGCCATCCTCGGGACAGATAGCACAGATACGCAGTATTTT.

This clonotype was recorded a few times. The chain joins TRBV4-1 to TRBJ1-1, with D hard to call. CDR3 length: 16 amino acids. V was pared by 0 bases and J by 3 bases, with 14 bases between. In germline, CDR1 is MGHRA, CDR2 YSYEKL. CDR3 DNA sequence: TGCGCCAGCAGCCAAGATTCGGCAGGTGGCCACACTGAAGCTTTCTTT. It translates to CASSQDSAGGHTEAFF.

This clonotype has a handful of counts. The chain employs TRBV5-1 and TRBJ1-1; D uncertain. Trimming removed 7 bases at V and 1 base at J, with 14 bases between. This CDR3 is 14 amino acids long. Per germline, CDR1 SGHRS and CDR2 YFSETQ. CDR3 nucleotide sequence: TGCGCCAGCGGCACGGGGTTTGAGAACACTGAAGCTTTCTTT. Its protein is CASGTGFENTEAFF.

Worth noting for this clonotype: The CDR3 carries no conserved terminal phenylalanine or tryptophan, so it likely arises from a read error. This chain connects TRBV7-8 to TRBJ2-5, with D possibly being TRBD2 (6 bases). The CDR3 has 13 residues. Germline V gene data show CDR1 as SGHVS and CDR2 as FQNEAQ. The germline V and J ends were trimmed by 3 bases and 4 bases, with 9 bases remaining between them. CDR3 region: CASSFGGGETQYS. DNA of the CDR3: TGTGCCAGCAGCTTTGGGGGAGGAGAGACCCAGTACTCC.

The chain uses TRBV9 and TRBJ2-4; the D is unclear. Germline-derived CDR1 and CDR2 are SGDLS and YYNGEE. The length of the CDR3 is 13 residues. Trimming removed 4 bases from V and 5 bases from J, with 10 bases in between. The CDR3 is CASSFNTENIQYF. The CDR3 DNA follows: TGTGCCAGCAGCTTTAATACGGAAAACATTCAGTACTTC.

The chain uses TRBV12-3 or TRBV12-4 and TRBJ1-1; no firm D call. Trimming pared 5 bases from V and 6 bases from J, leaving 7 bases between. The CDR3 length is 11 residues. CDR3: CASSHGPEAFF. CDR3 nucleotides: TGTGCCAGCAGTCACGGCCCTGAAGCTTTCTTT.

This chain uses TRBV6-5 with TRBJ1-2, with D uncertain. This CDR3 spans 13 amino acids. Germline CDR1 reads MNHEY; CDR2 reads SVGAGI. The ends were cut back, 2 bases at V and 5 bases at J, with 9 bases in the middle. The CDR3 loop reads CASSYDRTYGYTF. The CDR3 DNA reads TGTGCCAGCAGTTACGATAGGACGTATGGCTACACCTTC.

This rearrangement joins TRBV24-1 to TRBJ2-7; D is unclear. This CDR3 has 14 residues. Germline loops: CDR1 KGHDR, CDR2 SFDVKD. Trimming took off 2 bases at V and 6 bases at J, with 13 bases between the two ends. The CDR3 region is CATSDSVPLSEQYF. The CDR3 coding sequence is TGTGCCACCAGTGATTCGGTTCCGTTGAGCGAGCAGTACTTC.

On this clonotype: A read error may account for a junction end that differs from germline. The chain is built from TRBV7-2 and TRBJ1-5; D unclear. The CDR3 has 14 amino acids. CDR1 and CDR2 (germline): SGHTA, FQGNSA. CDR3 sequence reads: CASSLSQPDQPQHF. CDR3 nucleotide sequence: TGTGCCAGCAGCTTATCACAGCCTGATCAGCCCCAACATTTT.

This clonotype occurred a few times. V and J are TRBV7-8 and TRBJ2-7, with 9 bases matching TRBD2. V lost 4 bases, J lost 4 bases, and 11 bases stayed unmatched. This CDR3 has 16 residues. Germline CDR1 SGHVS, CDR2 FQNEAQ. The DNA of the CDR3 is TGTGCCAGCAGCTCAGCGGGGGGCTCCCTCTTGTACGAGCAGTACTTC. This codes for CASSSAGGSLLYEQYF.

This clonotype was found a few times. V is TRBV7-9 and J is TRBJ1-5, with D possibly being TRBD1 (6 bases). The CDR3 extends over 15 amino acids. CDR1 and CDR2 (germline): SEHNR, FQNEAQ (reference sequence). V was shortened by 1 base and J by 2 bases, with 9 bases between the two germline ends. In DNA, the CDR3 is TGTGCCAGCAGCTTAGGGGGGGCGGGCAATCAGCCCCAGCATTTT. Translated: CASSLGGAGNQPQHF.

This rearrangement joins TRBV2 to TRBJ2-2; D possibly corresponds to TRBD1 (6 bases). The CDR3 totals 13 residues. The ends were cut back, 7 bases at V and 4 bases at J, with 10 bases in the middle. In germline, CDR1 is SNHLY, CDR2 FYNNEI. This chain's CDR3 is CASKEDSTGELFF. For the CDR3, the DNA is TGTGCCAGCAAGGAGGACAGCACCGGGGAGCTGTTTTTT.

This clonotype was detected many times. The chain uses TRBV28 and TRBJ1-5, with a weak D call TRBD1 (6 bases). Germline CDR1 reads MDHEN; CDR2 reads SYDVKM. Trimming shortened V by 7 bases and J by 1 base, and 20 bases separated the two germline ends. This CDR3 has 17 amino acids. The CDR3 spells CASIQGGLTGSNQPQHF. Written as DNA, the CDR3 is TGTGCCAGCATTCAAGGGGGGCTGACTGGGAGCAATCAGCCCCAGCATTTT.

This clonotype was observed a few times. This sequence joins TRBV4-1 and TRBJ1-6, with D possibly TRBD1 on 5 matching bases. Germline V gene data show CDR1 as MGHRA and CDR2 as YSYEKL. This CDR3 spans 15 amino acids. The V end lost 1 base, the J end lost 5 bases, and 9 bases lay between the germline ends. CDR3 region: CASSQAGQNNSPLHF. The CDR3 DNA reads TGCGCCAGCAGCCAAGCCGGACAAAATAATTCACCCCTCCACTTT.

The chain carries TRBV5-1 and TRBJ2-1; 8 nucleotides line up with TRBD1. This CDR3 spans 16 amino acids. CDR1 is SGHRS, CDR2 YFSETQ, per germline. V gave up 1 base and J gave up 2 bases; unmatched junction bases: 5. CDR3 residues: CASSLSPTGAYNEQFF. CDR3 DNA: TGCGCCAGCAGCTTGTCACCGACAGGGGCCTACAATGAGCAGTTCTTC.

The CDR3 bases are TGCGCCAGCAGCCAAGAATCGGGACAGGGGGCTTCTAGCTCTGGGGCCAACGTCCTGACTTTC. Protein: CASSQESGQGASSSGANVLTF. The chain is built from TRBV4-3 and TRBJ2-6; TRBD1 matches 12 bases. V shed 0 bases, J shed 0 bases, and the junction held 9 bases outside the gene matches. The CDR3 extends over 21 amino acids. CDR1 LGHNA and CDR2 YSLEER come from the germline V gene.

CDR3 residues: CSASPSGVTVSGEQYF. The CDR3 DNA reads TGCAGTGCCTCTCCCAGCGGGGTTACTGTAAGCGGCGAGCAGTACTTC. The rearrangement uses TRBV20-1 and TRBJ2-7, with 7 bases matching TRBD2. Germline V gene sequence: CDR1 DFQATT, CDR2 SNEGSKA (reference sequence). V trimming: 6 bases; J trimming: 6 bases; junction bases outside the gene matches: 20. The CDR3 consists of 16 residues.

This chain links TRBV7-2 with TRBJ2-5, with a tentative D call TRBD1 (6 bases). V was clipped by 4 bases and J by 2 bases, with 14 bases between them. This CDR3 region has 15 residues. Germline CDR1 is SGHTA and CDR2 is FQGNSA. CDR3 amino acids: CASSSIRGTQETQYF. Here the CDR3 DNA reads TGTGCCAGCAGCTCGATCCGAGGGACACAAGAGACCCAGTACTTC.

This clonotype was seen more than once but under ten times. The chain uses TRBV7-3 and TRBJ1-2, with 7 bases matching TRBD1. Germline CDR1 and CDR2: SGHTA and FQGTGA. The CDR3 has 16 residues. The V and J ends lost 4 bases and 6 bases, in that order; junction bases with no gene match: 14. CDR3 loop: CASSSRGAPLEDGYTF. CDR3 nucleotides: TGTGCCAGCAGCTCCAGGGGGGCCCCGCTTGAGGATGGCTACACCTTC.

CDR3 coding DNA: TGTGCCAGCAGCGCCACTGGGAACACAGATACGCAGTATTTT. It translates to CASSATGNTDTQYF. V usage is TRBV9 and J usage is TRBJ2-3; D not resolved. Between the trimmed V and J ends, which lost 3 bases and 2 bases, there was a span of 10 bases. Germline assignment: CDR1 SGDLS and CDR2 YYNGEE. This CDR3 contains 14 residues.